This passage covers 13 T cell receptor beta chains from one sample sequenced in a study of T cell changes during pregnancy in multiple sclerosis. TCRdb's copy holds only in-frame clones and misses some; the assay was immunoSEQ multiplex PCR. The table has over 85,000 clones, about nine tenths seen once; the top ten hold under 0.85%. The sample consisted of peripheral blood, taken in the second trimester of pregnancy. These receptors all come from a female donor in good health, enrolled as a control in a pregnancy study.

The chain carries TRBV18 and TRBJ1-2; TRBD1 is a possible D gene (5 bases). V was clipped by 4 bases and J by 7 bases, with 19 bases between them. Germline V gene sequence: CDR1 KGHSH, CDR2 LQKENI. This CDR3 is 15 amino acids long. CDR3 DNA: TGTGCCAGCTCACACCCAGGGTCTTCCCCCGGTGGCTACACCTTC. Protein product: CASSHPGSSPGGYTF.

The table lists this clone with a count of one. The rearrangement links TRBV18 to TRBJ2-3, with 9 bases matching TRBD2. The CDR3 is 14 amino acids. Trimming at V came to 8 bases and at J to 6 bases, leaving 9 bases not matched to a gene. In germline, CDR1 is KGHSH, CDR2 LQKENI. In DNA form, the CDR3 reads TGTGCCAGCCTCACGGGACTAGCCAGCGATACGCAGTATTTT. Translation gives CASLTGLASDTQYF.

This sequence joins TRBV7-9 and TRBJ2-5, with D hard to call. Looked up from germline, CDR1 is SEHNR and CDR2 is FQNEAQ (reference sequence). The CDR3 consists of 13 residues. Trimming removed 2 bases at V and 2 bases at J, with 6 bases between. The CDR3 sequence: CASSLYVQETQYF. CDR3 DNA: TGTGCCAGCAGCTTATATGTTCAAGAGACCCAGTACTTC.

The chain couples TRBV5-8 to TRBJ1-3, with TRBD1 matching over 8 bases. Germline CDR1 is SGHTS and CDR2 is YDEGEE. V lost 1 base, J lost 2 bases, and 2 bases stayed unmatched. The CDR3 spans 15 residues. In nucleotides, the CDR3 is TGTGCCAGCAGCTTGCAGGGGGCAGCTGGAAACACCATATATTTT. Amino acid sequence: CASSLQGAAGNTIYF.

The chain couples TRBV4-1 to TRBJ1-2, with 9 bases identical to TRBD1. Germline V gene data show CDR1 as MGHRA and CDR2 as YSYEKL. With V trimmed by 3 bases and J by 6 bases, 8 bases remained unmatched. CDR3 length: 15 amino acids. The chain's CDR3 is CASSHQGQGRDGYTF. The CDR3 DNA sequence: TGCGCCAGCAGCCACCAGGGACAGGGAAGGGATGGCTACACCTTC.

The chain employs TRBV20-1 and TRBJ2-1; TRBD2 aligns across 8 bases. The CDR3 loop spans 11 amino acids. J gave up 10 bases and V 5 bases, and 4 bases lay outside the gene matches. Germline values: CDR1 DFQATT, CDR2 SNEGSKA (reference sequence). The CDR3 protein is CSASGTREQFF. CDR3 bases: TGCAGTGCTTCCGGGACTAGAGAGCAGTTCTTC.

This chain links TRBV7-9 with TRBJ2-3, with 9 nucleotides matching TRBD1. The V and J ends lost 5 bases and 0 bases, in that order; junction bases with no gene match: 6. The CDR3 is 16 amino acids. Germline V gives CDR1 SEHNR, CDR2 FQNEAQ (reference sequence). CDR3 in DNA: TGTGCCAGCAGCAAGCTACAGGGGGCTAGCACAGATACGCAGTATTTT. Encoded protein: CASSKLQGASTDTQYF.

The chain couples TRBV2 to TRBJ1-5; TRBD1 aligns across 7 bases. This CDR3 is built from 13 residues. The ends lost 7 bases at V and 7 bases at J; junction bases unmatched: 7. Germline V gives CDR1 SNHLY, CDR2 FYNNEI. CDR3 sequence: CASKPTGYQPQHF. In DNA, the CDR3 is TGTGCCAGCAAGCCGACAGGGTACCAGCCCCAGCATTTT.

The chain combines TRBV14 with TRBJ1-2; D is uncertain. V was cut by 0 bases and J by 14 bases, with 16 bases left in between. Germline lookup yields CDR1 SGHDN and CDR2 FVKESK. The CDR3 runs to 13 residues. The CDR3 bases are TGTGCCAGCAGCCAAGATAGCCTTTCCACGCCGACCTTC. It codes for CASSQDSLSTPTF.

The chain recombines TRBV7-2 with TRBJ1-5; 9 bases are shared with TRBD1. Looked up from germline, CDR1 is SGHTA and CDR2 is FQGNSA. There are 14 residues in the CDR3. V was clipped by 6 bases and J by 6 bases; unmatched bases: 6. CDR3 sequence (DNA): TGTGCCAGCAGTTCGGGACAGGGCAGTCAGCCCCAGCATTTT. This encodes CASSSGQGSQPQHF.

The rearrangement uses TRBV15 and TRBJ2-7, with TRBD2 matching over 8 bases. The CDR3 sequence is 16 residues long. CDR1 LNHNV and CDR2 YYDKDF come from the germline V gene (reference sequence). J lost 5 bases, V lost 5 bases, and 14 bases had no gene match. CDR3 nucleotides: TGTGCCACCAGCCGTTTCGGCGGGGGGCGCGACGACGAGCAGTACTTC. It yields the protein CATSRFGGGRDDEQYF.

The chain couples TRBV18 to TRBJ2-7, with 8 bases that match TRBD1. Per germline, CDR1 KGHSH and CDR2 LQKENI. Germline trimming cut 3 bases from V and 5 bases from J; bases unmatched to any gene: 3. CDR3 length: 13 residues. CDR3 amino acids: CASSPGQVDEQYF. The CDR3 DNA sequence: TGTGCCAGCTCACCGGGACAGGTAGACGAGCAGTACTTC. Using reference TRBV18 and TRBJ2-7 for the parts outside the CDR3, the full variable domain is NAGVMQNPRHLVRRRGQEARLRCSPMKGHSHVYWYRQLPEEGLKFMVYLQKENIIDESGMPKERFSAEFPKEGPSILRIQQVVRGDSAAYFCASSPGQVDEQYFGPGTRLTVT.

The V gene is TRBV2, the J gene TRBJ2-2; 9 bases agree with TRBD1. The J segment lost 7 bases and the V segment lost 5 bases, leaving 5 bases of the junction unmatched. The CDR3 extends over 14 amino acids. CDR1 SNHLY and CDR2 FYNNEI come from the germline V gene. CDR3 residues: CASSLGQGHGELFF. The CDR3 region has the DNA TGTGCCAGCAGTCTTGGACAGGGGCACGGGGAGCTGTTTTTT.